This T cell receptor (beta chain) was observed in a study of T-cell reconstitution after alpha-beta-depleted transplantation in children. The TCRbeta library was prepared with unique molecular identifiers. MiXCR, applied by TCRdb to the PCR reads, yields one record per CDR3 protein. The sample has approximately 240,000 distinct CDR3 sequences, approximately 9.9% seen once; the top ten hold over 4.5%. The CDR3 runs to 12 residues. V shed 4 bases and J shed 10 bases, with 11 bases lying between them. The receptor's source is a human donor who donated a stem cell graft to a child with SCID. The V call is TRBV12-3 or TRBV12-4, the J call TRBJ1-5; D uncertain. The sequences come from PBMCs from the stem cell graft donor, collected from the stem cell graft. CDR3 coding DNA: TGTGCCAGCAGTTCGGCAGCGCCACCCCAGCATTTT. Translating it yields CASSSAAPPQHF.